This T cell receptor (beta chain) came from a study of blood T cell repertoires in COVID-19. Whole-study context: Donors in the United States, Italy and Spain gave samples during acute or convalescent COVID-19. PBMCs, B-cell-depleted T cells, or T cells provided the cDNA or gDNA that made up the material.

The authors' processing: Researchers report that nucleated cell counts were estimated from reference gene primer amplification. Data came from immunoSEQ multiplex PCR; TCRdb stores just in-frame clones and leaves some out. V, J and clone size reflect that table, while D and trimming were determined from the DNA. There are about 170,000 clones in the sample; roughly 85% occur only once, and approximately 2% lies in the top ten. The ends were cut back, 3 bases at V and 6 bases at J, with 15 bases in the middle. The CDR3 totals 14 residues. CDR1 and CDR2 from the germline V gene are KGHSH and LQKENI. The source is an elderly woman with acute or convalescent COVID-19. This chain links TRBV18 with TRBJ2-7, with TRBD2 as a possible D gene (6 bases). Sequences were obtained from peripheral blood. The CDR3: CASSPPTRSGEQYF. Written as DNA, the CDR3 is TGTGCCAGCTCACCGCCGACTAGATCAGGCGAGCAGTACTTC.